The next 31 T cell receptor beta chains were all read from a single sample in a study of vaccination and CD4 T cells after COVID-19. These receptors have no identified antigens. Sequence data for DNA of cultured CD4+ T cells were generated by the Oncomine TCR Beta short-read assay. Cultured CD4+ T cells were the source of extracted genomic DNA. TCRdb itself ran the PCR reads through MiXCR, one entry per CDR3 protein. The sample gives approximately 11,000 distinct CDR3 sequences, less than 40% of which show up once; roughly 21% is in the top ten. Stated treatment: roughly 10-day PBMC culture with coronavirus spike peptide pools or control peptides (ViraFEST assay). CD4+ T-cell collection from the unexposed donor predated the COVID-19 pandemic (2011-2018). The sequenced sample consisted of CD4+ T cells from blood, cultured in vitro. The receptor source for this set is a human donor in good health.

V usage is TRBV24-1 and J usage is TRBJ2-3; D gene unclear. Trimming stripped 3 bases from V and 1 base from J, with 16 bases between. Germline loops: CDR1 KGHDR, CDR2 SFDVKD. This CDR3 is built from 17 residues. CDR3 nucleotide sequence: TGTGCCACCAGTGATCCCCGGGCTCTAATTGGCACAGATACGCAGTATTTT. Its protein product is CATSDPRALIGTDTQYF.

The genes are TRBV6-1 and TRBJ1-6; 7 bases align to TRBD1. V dropped 8 bases and J dropped 9; count of bases not matched to a gene: 7. This CDR3 region has 13 residues. Germline V CDR1 and CDR2: MNHNS, SASEGT. Here the CDR3 reads CASGAGGGSPLHF. The CDR3 nucleotides are TGTGCCAGCGGGGCAGGGGGGGGTTCACCCCTCCACTTT.

In its sample, this clonotype was seen a few times. The chain is built from TRBV6-2 or TRBV6-3 and TRBJ1-1; D may be TRBD1 (5 bases). The germline V gene has CDR1 MNHEY and CDR2 SVGEGT. The CDR3 sequence is 13 residues long. The V end lost 6 bases, the J end lost 4 bases, and 12 bases lay between the germline ends. The CDR3 region is CASRPTGPTEAFF. Written as DNA, the CDR3 is TGTGCCAGCAGACCGACGGGGCCCACTGAAGCTTTCTTT.

The J gene is TRBJ2-1, the V gene TRBV7-2; 9 nucleotides agree with TRBD1. CDR3 length: 14 residues. Germline V lookup: CDR1 SGHTA, CDR2 FQGNSA. Losses at the gene ends were 5 bases for V and 8 bases for J; bases not matched to a gene: 7. CDR3 DNA sequence: TGTGCCAGCAGCACGGGACAGGGTCGCGATGAGCAGTTCTTC. Amino acid sequence: CASSTGQGRDEQFF.

This chain uses TRBV24-1 with TRBJ2-7, with TRBD2 identical over 10 bases. Trimming took 7 bases from V and 10 from J; bases not matched to a gene: 9. CDR3 size: 13 residues. Looked up from germline, CDR1 is KGHDR and CDR2 is SFDVKD. The CDR3 region has the DNA TGTGCCACCAGGGGCGGGCTAGCGGGAGCACAGTACTTC. It encodes CATRGGLAGAQYF.

The rearrangement joins TRBV28 to TRBJ2-7; TRBD2 is a possible D gene (5 bases). Germline loops: CDR1 MDHEN, CDR2 SYDVKM. CDR3 size: 15 residues. The V gene lost 2 bases and the J gene lost 7 bases, with 18 bases spanning the gap. CDR3 amino acids: CASSLDLGSLGEQYF. Written as DNA, the CDR3 is TGTGCCAGCAGTTTAGATCTAGGGAGTTTAGGGGAGCAGTACTTC.

The CDR3 DNA reads TGTGCCAGCAGCTCTGAAACTAAACAACGCATCTATGGCTACACCTTC. This sequence encodes CASSSETKQRIYGYTF. This sequence joins TRBV7-9 and TRBJ1-2, with no clear D. CDR1 and CDR2 (germline): SEHNR, FQNEAQ (reference sequence). The CDR3 spans 16 residues. With 4 bases removed from V and 4 bases from J, the gap between germline ends came to 19 bases.

V and J are TRBV5-1 and TRBJ1-2, with 8 bases matching TRBD1. The J segment lost 4 bases and the V segment lost 2 bases, leaving 10 bases of the junction unmatched. Germline V gene sequence: CDR1 SGHRS, CDR2 YFSETQ. CDR3 length: 16 amino acids. The CDR3 spells CASSFDPPGQVYGYTF. CDR3 nucleotide sequence: TGCGCCAGCAGCTTCGATCCCCCGGGACAGGTCTATGGCTACACCTTC.

The chain couples TRBV7-3 to TRBJ2-5; possibly TRBD1 for D (6 bases). CDR3 size: 15 residues. CDR1 is SGHTA and CDR2 is FQGTGA in the germline V gene. The V end lost 1 base, the J end lost 4 bases, and 13 bases lay between the germline ends. CDR3 bases: TGTGCCAGCAGCTTAAGTGCAGGGGTGGGAGAGACCCAGTACTTC. Translating gives CASSLSAGVGETQYF.

The chain couples TRBV6-1 to TRBJ2-7; 7 nucleotides align to TRBD2. Per germline, CDR1 MNHNS and CDR2 SASEGT. The junction had 13 bases not matched to a gene; V was cut back by 5 bases and J by 0 bases. This CDR3 comprises 17 residues. The CDR3 nucleotides are TGTGCCAGCAGTCCCTGGGAGGGACTACCGAGCTCCTACGAGCAGTACTTC. Its translation is CASSPWEGLPSSYEQYF.

This clonotype was picked up a small number of times. The chain carries TRBV20-1 and TRBJ1-1; D is unclear. The germline V gene encodes CDR1 DFQATT and CDR2 SNEGSKA (reference sequence). CDR3 size: 14 residues. The DNA for the CDR3 is TGCAGGGGCCGCCGTAGGCCACTATACGGTGAAGCTTTCTTT. This encodes CRGRRRPLYGEAFF.

This clonotype was seen a few times. This chain uses TRBV7-9 with TRBJ1-5, with D unclear. There are 15 residues in the CDR3. Germline CDR1 SEHNR, CDR2 FQNEAQ (reference sequence). V lost 6 bases and J 1 base, leaving 13 bases between the germline ends. CDR3 residues: CASSSSGVSNQPQHF. The DNA for the CDR3 is TGTGCCAGCAGTTCCTCAGGTGTAAGCAATCAGCCCCAGCATTTT.

This clonotype showed up just a few times. J is TRBJ2-3 and V is TRBV7-2; D might be TRBD2 (6 bases). The ends were cut back, 5 bases at V and 0 bases at J, with 12 bases in the middle. Germline-derived CDR1 and CDR2 are SGHTA and FQGNSA. The CDR3 consists of 15 residues. The CDR3 sequence: CASSRRGGSTDTQYF. The DNA for the CDR3 is TGTGCCAGCAGCCGAAGGGGAGGAAGCACAGATACGCAGTATTTT.

Comments on this clonotype: One junction end disagrees with the germline gene, perhaps due to a read error. The V gene is TRBV7-9, the J gene TRBJ1-1; TRBD1 agrees at 7 bases. The V gene's germline CDR1 is SEHNR and CDR2 FQNEAQ (reference sequence). The CDR3 sequence is 13 residues long. Here the CDR3 reads CASSNQGDTEAFF. For the CDR3, the DNA is TGCGCCAGCAGCAATCAGGGGGACACTGAAGCTTTCTTT. The full variable domain, its missing parts supplied by reference TRBV7-9 and TRBJ1-1, is DTGVSQNPRHKITKRGQNVTFRCDPISEHNRLYWYRQTLGQGPEFLTYFQNEAQLEKSRLLSDRFSAERPKGSFSTLEIQRTEQGDSAMYLCASSNQGDTEAFFGQGTRLTVV.

V gene TRBV20-1 combines with J gene TRBJ1-2; 12 bases match TRBD1. Germline CDR1 reads DFQATT; CDR2 reads SNEGSKA (reference sequence). Trimming at V came to 5 bases and at J to 8 bases, leaving 0 bases not matched to a gene. This CDR3 comprises 11 residues. In nucleotides, the CDR3 is TGCAGTGCTGGGACAGGGGGCGGCTACACCTTC. Protein sequence: CSAGTGGGYTF.

This clonotype was seen a handful of times. V usage is TRBV20-1 and J usage is TRBJ1-2; TRBD1 aligns across 7 bases. V gave up 0 bases and J gave up 4 bases; unmatched junction bases: 11. This CDR3 contains 16 residues. From germline, CDR1 is DFQATT and CDR2 SNEGSKA (reference sequence). CDR3 nucleotide sequence: TGCAGTGCTAGAGATCAAGGCAGGGGGGCGGCCTATGGCTACACCTTC. Translating it yields CSARDQGRGAAYGYTF.

This chain links TRBV20-1 with TRBJ2-7; TRBD2 agrees at 10 bases. CDR1 is DFQATT and CDR2 is SNEGSKA in the germline V gene (reference sequence). The V and J ends lost 2 bases and 6 bases, in that order; junction bases with no gene match: 4. The CDR3 runs to 13 residues. The CDR3 loop reads CSARLAGEGEQYF. The CDR3 coding sequence is TGCAGTGCTAGACTAGCGGGAGAAGGCGAGCAGTACTTC.

The V and J genes are TRBV28 and TRBJ2-7; TRBD1 is a possible D gene (5 bases). CDR1 MDHEN and CDR2 SYDVKM come from the germline V gene. The germline V and J ends were trimmed by 7 bases and 3 bases, with 10 bases remaining between them. The CDR3 consists of 12 residues. This chain's CDR3 is CASTTDSYEQYF. For the CDR3, the DNA is TGTGCCAGCACCACAGACAGCTACGAGCAGTACTTC.

V gene TRBV6-1 combines with J gene TRBJ1-6; D perhaps matches TRBD1 (5 bases). This CDR3 region has 14 residues. CDR1 and CDR2 (germline): MNHNS, SASEGT. V lost 9 bases to trimming and J lost 6 bases, with 15 bases between them. In nucleotides, the CDR3 is TGTGCCAGTGAAACCGGGGCAGCTAATTCACCCCTCCACTTT. It specifies CASETGAANSPLHF.

The V call is TRBV19, the J call TRBJ1-5; a weak D match, TRBD1 (6 bases). Trimming took off 7 bases at V and 6 bases at J, with 10 bases between the two ends. CDR1 LNHDA and CDR2 SQIVND come from the germline V gene (reference sequence). CDR3 length: 12 amino acids. The CDR3 DNA is TGTGCCAGTAAGGGGGTGAGTCAGCCCCAGCATTTT. Its protein is CASKGVSQPQHF. Filled out from reference TRBV19 and TRBJ1-5, the complete variable domain reads DGGITQSPKYLFRKEGQNVTLSCEQNLNHDAMYWYRQDPGQGLRLIYYSQIVNDFQKGDIAEGYSVSREKKESFPLTVTSAQKNPTAFYLCASKGVSQPQHFGDGTRLSIL.

The chain recombines TRBV29-1 with TRBJ1-2; 12 positions agree with TRBD1. The germline V gene has CDR1 SQVTM and CDR2 ANQGSEA. This CDR3 comprises 14 residues. The DNA for the CDR3 is TGCACAACCGACGGGGACAGGGGGCGCGTTGGCTACACCTTC. Its protein is CTTDGDRGRVGYTF. The variable domain in full, with the rest retrieved from reference TRBV29-1 and TRBJ1-2, is SAVISQKPSRDICQRGTSLTIQCQVDSQVTMMFWYRQQPGQSLTLIATANQGSEATYESGFVIDKFPISRPNLTFSTLTVSNMSPEDSSIYLCTTDGDRGRVGYTFGSGTRLTVV.

This clonotype was observed a handful of times. The chain is built from TRBV6-4 and TRBJ2-3; D remains ambiguous. Germline CDR1 is MRHNA and CDR2 is SNTAGT. With 2 bases removed from V and 0 bases from J, the gap between germline ends came to 15 bases. CDR3 length: 17 amino acids. The CDR3 loop reads CASSDGYGEFSTDTQYF. For the CDR3, the DNA is TGTGCCAGCAGTGACGGCTACGGAGAGTTTAGCACAGATACGCAGTATTTT.

Notes on this clonotype: An end of the junction does not agree with germline; a read error may underlie this. The chain couples TRBV6-2 or TRBV6-3 to TRBJ2-7; D unclear. Germline CDR1 MNHEY, CDR2 SVGEGT. This CDR3 has 11 amino acids. As DNA, the CDR3 is TGTACCAGCAGCGAAATGTGGGAGCAGTACTTC. It encodes CTSSEMWEQYF.

V and J are TRBV11-1 and TRBJ2-7; possibly TRBD1 for D (6 bases). CDR3 length: 15 residues. Germline CDR1 is SGHAT and CDR2 is FQDESV (reference sequence). The V end was cut by 4 bases, the J end by 0 bases, with 13 bases between. Here the CDR3 reads CASSSPRGSSYEQYF. The DNA of the CDR3 is TGTGCCAGCAGCTCACCGAGGGGGAGCTCCTACGAGCAGTACTTC.

V is TRBV11-2 and J is TRBJ2-1; a possible D gene is TRBD2 (5 bases). CDR1 is SGHAT, CDR2 FQNNGV, per germline. V shed 3 bases and J shed 3 bases, with 9 bases lying between them. The length of the CDR3 is 14 residues. CDR3 sequence (DNA): TGTGCCAGCAGCTTGAGGGAGTACTACAATGAGCAGTTCTTC. Translating it yields CASSLREYYNEQFF.

The sample holds a few counts of this clonotype. A junction boundary mismatches the germline segment, possibly from a read error. The chain is built from TRBV6-5 and TRBJ2-3; unclear D gene. Looked up from germline, CDR1 is MNHEY and CDR2 is SVGAGI. This CDR3 comprises 10 residues. The CDR3 DNA is TGTGCCAGCAGTTTTGATACGCTGTATTTT. Translation: CASSFDTLYF.

The chain carries TRBV4-3 and TRBJ2-3, with TRBD2 identical over 8 bases. Germline assignment: CDR1 LGHNA and CDR2 YSLEER. The CDR3 runs to 18 residues. V trimming: 0 bases; J trimming: 5 bases; junction bases outside the gene matches: 13. The CDR3 is CASSQEALHVAGGDTQYF. CDR3 nucleotide sequence: TGCGCCAGCAGCCAAGAAGCCCTACATGTCGCGGGAGGAGATACGCAGTATTTT.

This clonotype has more than one count but fewer than ten. The chain is built from TRBV20-1 and TRBJ2-7, with TRBD1 matching 7 bases. This CDR3 comprises 12 residues. CDR1 and CDR2 (germline): DFQATT, SNEGSKA (reference sequence). V was clipped by 3 bases and J by 3 bases; unmatched bases: 2. CDR3 region: CSASDRDYEQYF. The CDR3 DNA reads TGCAGTGCTAGCGACAGGGACTACGAGCAGTACTTC.

The rearrangement uses TRBV20-1 and TRBJ2-4; 7 positions agree with TRBD1. Germline values: CDR1 DFQATT, CDR2 SNEGSKA (reference sequence). The ends lost 6 bases at V and 2 bases at J; junction bases unmatched: 7. The CDR3 spans 14 residues. CDR3 nucleotide sequence: TGCAGTGCCCGGGACAGTACGACCAAAAACATTCAGTACTTC. The encoded protein is CSARDSTTKNIQYF.

V usage is TRBV2 and J usage is TRBJ1-1; TRBD1 might be the D (5 bases). The CDR3 is made up of 15 amino acids. Germline V gene data show CDR1 as SNHLY and CDR2 as FYNNEI. V was clipped by 6 bases and J by 3 bases, with 17 bases between them. The CDR3 DNA reads TGTGCCAGCAGAGTAATCCGCGGGGCATACACTGAAGCTTTCTTT. Its translation is CASRVIRGAYTEAFF.

The V call is TRBV24-1, the J call TRBJ2-4, with 11 bases matching TRBD1. V gave up 4 bases and J gave up 3 bases; unmatched junction bases: 7. There are 17 residues in the CDR3. From germline, CDR1 is KGHDR and CDR2 SFDVKD. CDR3 sequence reads: CATSDPRTGGVKNIQYF. The CDR3 DNA follows: TGTGCCACCAGTGACCCCCGGACAGGGGGCGTCAAAAACATTCAGTACTTC.